The clone carrying this TCR beta chain was observed at least ten times. The sample comes from a study of T cell responses to AZD1222 COVID-19 vaccine. Clones were read by immunoSEQ multiplex PCR, and TCRdb kept only the in-frame ones, dropping some. The profile shows tens of thousands of clones, 70% to 90% of them singletons. The CDR3 totals 16 residues. Germline CDR1 is KGHDR and CDR2 is SFDVKD. Trimming took 4 bases from V and 2 from J; bases not matched to a gene: 7. This chain joins TRBV24-1 and TRBJ2-3; the match to TRBD1 covers 8 bases. The starting material was peripheral blood, obtained on day 0 of AZD1222 vaccination. The receptor's source is an adult in good health. Here the CDR3 DNA reads TGTGCCACCAGTGAGGAGACAGGGGTCTCCACAGATACGCAGTATTTT. This translates into CATSEETGVSTDTQYF.